The clone carrying this T cell receptor beta chain occurred a few times. As originally analysed: Estimates of nucleated cell counts were drawn from the amplification of reference gene primers. Profiled with immunoSEQ multiplex PCR; TCRdb holds only in-frame clones, not every one. The DNA was the basis for D and trimming; V, J and clone size are from that table. The data show about 280,000 clones, with roughly 90% seen just once and 0.8% to 1% held by the top ten. Participants had their cohort set by participant-reported clinical history. The data originate from a study of blood T cell repertoires in COVID-19. V gave up 2 bases and J gave up 4 bases; unmatched junction bases: 6. Germline CDR1 reads SGHKS; CDR2 reads YYEKEE (reference sequence). The CDR3 runs 15 residues.

The genes are TRBV5-5 and TRBJ2-7; TRBD1 matches 10 bases. The sequenced material came from PBMCs or T cells enriched from blood (not recorded which). The TCR was taken from a woman younger than 45 who had recovered from COVID-19. CDR3 loop: CASSFGTGETYEQYF. The CDR3 nucleotides are TGTGCCAGCAGCTTTGGGACAGGGGAAACGTACGAGCAGTACTTC.